This T cell receptor (beta chain) was recovered during a study of blood T cells in healthy people across ages. General study results and limits: Unsorted PBMC material precluded a definitive naive versus antigen-experienced comparison. With age, beta diversity per million T cells declined roughly linearly, significantly by 40.

A minimum of 6 micrograms of total RNA was extracted per sample. Trimming took off 2 bases at V and 2 bases at J, with 9 bases between the two ends. This CDR3 spans 14 amino acids. Germline CDR1 SQVTM, CDR2 ANQGSEA. In the case of this clonotype: Its antigen is unidentified.

The second PCR ran about 6 to 12 cycles with a sample-barcoded 5' primer and J-beta primers. TCRdb recomputed calls from the 5' RACE reads with MiXCR, one row per CDR3 protein. The sample carries some 1 million distinct CDR3 sequences, under 55% recorded once. J is TRBJ2-2 and V is TRBV29-1; possibly TRBD1 or TRBD2 for D (6 bases each). The material sequenced was blood. The clonotype comes from a woman aged 55-75 years in good health. The DNA for the CDR3 is TGCAGCGTTGAAAGGGGGGCCAACACCGGGGAGCTGTTTTTT. It encodes CSVERGANTGELFF.